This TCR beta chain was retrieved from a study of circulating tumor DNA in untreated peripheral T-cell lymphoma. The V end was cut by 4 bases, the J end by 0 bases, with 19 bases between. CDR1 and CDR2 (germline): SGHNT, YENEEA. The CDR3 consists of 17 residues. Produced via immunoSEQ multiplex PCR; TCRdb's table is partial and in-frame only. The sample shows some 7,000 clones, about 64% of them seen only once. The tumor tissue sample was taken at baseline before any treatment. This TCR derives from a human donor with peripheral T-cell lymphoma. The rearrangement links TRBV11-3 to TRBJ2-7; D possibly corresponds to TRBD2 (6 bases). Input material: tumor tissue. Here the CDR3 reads CASSSGILAAVSYEQYF. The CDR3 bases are TGTGCCAGCAGCTCCGGTATATTAGCGGCCGTCTCCTACGAGCAGTACTTC.